The 12 T cell receptor beta chains given below trace back to one sample, sequenced in a study of T cells in Graves' hyperthyroidism and ophthalmopathy. What was amplified from RNA transcripts were TCR beta CDR3 regions. HTBI primers were employed in a first-round RT-PCR of the TCR CDR3. TCRdb re-derived calls from the multiplex PCR reads in MiXCR, one entry per CDR3 protein. The table has hundreds of thousands of distinct CDR3 sequences, about 15% seen once; the top ten hold around 4.5%. The sequenced material came from blood. Receptors originate from a woman in her thirties or forties with Graves' ophthalmopathy.

There are a few counts of this clonotype. The chain uses TRBV3-1 and TRBJ2-5; possibly TRBD2 for D (6 bases). Germline CDR1 LGHDT, CDR2 YNNKEL (reference sequence). The CDR3 is 15 amino acids. V was pared by 4 bases and J by 6 bases, with 18 bases between. The CDR3 here is CASSLDGGGSKTQYF. CDR3 in DNA: TGTGCCAGCAGCCTTGATGGGGGAGGATCGAAGACCCAGTACTTC.

This clonotype showed up just a few times. The chain combines TRBV19 with TRBJ1-1; D is perhaps TRBD1 (6 bases). Trimming left V 3 bases short and J 0 bases short, with 11 bases between. The CDR3 is 15 residues long. From germline, CDR1 is LNHDA and CDR2 SQIVND (reference sequence). The CDR3, as DNA: TGTGCCAGTAGTATTTGGGGGGCGGTGAACACTGAAGCTTTCTTT. It translates to CASSIWGAVNTEAFF.

This clonotype came up many times. V is TRBV20-1 and J is TRBJ1-5; possible D gene TRBD1, 6 bases. V was shortened by 4 bases and J by 1 base, with 14 bases between the two germline ends. Germline V lookup: CDR1 DFQATT, CDR2 SNEGSKA (reference sequence). The CDR3 spans 15 residues. The CDR3 DNA is TGCAGTGCTACCCGCCAGGGGAAGAGCAATCAGCCCCAGCATTTT. Translating it yields CSATRQGKSNQPQHF.

At least ten counts were recorded for this clonotype. The J gene is TRBJ1-1, the V gene TRBV6-4; D remains unclear. The CDR3 runs 13 residues. Germline V gives CDR1 MRHNA, CDR2 SNTAGT. V was pared by 5 bases and J by 3 bases, with 10 bases between. CDR3 nucleotides: TGTGCCAGCAGTAGGTCTGGGGACACTGAAGCTTTCTTT. As protein: CASSRSGDTEAFF.

This clonotype was seen repeatedly, ten times or more. The rearrangement joins TRBV6-5 to TRBJ2-7; 10 bases map to TRBD2. V lost 0 bases and J lost 1; bases outside the gene matches: 6. The CDR3 runs 17 residues. Germline V gene lookup returns CDR1 MNHEY and CDR2 SVGAGI. The CDR3 bases are TGTGCCAGCAGTTACTCGAGCCCAGCGGGAGGGTCCTACGAGCAGTACTTC. Translation gives CASSYSSPAGGSYEQYF.

This clonotype was seen many times. The genes are TRBV13 and TRBJ1-1; 8 nucleotides align to TRBD1. Germline CDR1 reads PRHDT; CDR2 reads FYEKMQ (reference sequence). Germline trimming cut 4 bases from V and 4 bases from J; bases unmatched to any gene: 2. This CDR3 contains 13 residues. CDR3 region: CASSSTGVTEAFF. CDR3 coding DNA: TGTGCCAGCAGCTCGACAGGGGTCACTGAAGCTTTCTTT.

The chain links TRBV27 to TRBJ2-5; TRBD1 agrees at 11 bases. Germline loops: CDR1 MNHEY, CDR2 SMNVEV (reference sequence). CDR3 length: 14 residues. J gave up 4 bases and V 10 bases, and 8 bases lay outside the gene matches. The CDR3 nucleotides are TGTGCCACCAGGACAGGGGGCGATGGAGAGACCCAGTACTTC. Residues: CATRTGGDGETQYF.

The chain combines TRBV6-5 with TRBJ2-7; weak D call: TRBD1 (5 bases). This CDR3 contains 13 residues. V was trimmed by 4 bases and J by 5 bases, leaving 12 bases between them. The germline gives CDR1 MNHEY, CDR2 SVGAGI. For the CDR3, the DNA is TGTGCCAGCAGTTCCGGACCAGGGAACGAGCAGTACTTC. Protein: CASSSGPGNEQYF.

This clonotype was seen at least ten times. The V call is TRBV12-3 or TRBV12-4, the J call TRBJ1-1, with D perhaps TRBD1 (6 bases). There are 14 residues in the CDR3. Deletions cut 7 bases from V and 1 base from J, with 13 bases between. The CDR3 DNA is TGTGCCAGCACCCCCCTAGGGGGGAACACTGAAGCTTTCTTT. Translation: CASTPLGGNTEAFF.

The J gene is TRBJ2-7, the V gene TRBV27, with D possibly TRBD1 on 5 matching bases. Trimming shortened V by 1 base and J by 0 bases, and 10 bases separated the two germline ends. CDR3 length equals 15 residues. CDR1 and CDR2 from the germline V gene are MNHEY and SMNVEV (reference sequence). The CDR3 reads CASSLWQGLSYEQYF. As DNA, the CDR3 is TGTGCCAGCAGTTTATGGCAGGGCCTCTCCTACGAGCAGTACTTC.

The gene calls are TRBV11-1 and TRBJ1-6; D not resolved. CDR3 size: 16 residues. Germline V lookup: CDR1 SGHAT, CDR2 FQDESV (reference sequence). V gave up 5 bases and J gave up 7 bases, with 18 bases separating them. The CDR3 loop reads CASSQVDLVANSPLHF. The CDR3 coding sequence is TGTGCCAGCAGCCAGGTGGACCTTGTGGCCAATTCACCCCTCCACTTT.

This clonotype was picked up a small number of times. Written as DNA, the CDR3 is TGTGCCTGGAGTCCCTCGACTAGCGGGAGGGCCTCGCAGTACTTC. This gives the protein CAWSPSTSGRASQYF. J is TRBJ2-7 and V is TRBV30; 14 nucleotides match TRBD2. The CDR3 sequence is 15 residues long. Unmatched junction bases numbered 9, after V lost 2 bases and J lost 9 bases. The germline gives CDR1 GTSNPN, CDR2 SVGIG (reference sequence).